This T cell receptor (beta chain) was recovered during a study of blood T cell repertoires in COVID-19 (dated by TCRdb to between 2020 and 2021). Regarding the complete study: The collaborator samples originated in the United States, Italy and Spain and spanned the acute and convalescent phases of COVID-19. Subjects who had been exposed to COVID-19, were actively infected with it, or had recovered from it provided the deeply sampled blood TCRbeta repertoires that made up the dataset. A freely available public database, intended as a resource for researchers studying the immune response to SARS-CoV-2, is where the repertoires were released. A de-identified subject ID, COVID-19 status, age in years and sex were almost always included in the sample metadata. Where available, HLA class I and class II types were taken from metadata supplied by the sample provider and were not determined by assay-based typing. The prospective study material was composed of cDNA or gDNA derived from T cells, B-cell-depleted T cells, or PBMCs. The samples were drawn from the first 160 participants of the ongoing ImmuneRACE study and from roughly 1,300 subjects provided by 6 global collaborators.

The immunoSEQ Assay, a bias-controlled multiplex PCR, was used to amplify TCRbeta CDR3 regions from genomic DNA. Per the authors' processing: The number of nucleated cells in each sample was estimated from the amplification of reference gene primers within the assay. To quantify the absolute abundance of each unique TCRbeta CDR3 rearrangement, sequence reads were collapsed and filtered. Productive Simpson clonality was computed per sample as the square root of Simpson's diversity index over productive rearrangements. TCRdb carries this immuneACCESS record with in-frame sequences only. Its versions omit some clonotypes, under half of them owing to an unresolved V gene in the studies checked, with the rest unexplained. The V and J calls and clone size were taken over from that table, and D and trimming were inferred from the DNA. The sample table holds about 170,000 clones, of which approximately 91% were seen once. 0.5% to 0.6% of the sample comes from the top ten.

Turning to this clone: This receptor's antigen is unknown. No base-level quality is on record; no much larger clone is a single base apart.

Each collaborating institution followed its own protocols to collect whole blood in K2EDTA tubes. For TCRbeta analysis, collaborators shipped samples in one of three forms: frozen whole blood, isolated PBMCs, or DNA extracted from either of those sample types. The investigation overall reported the following: Clinical and demographic metadata were provided uncurated, with the amount varying by source and participant.

The CDR3 contains 13 residues, cysteine and phenylalanine counted. The retained sequence is limited to the CDR3, 39 bases, with the frame set at the first base. Taken from the germline V gene, the CDR1 and CDR2 loops are MNHEY and SVGAGI. A distance of 11 bases separates the germline ends of V and J, which lose 6 bases and 3 bases respectively. The chain is encoded by TRBV6-5 joined to TRBJ2-5; too little of a D gene remains to name it. Material for sequencing was peripheral blood. The TCR comes from a man aged 50 or older with acute or convalescent COVID-19. The nucleotide sequence is given as TGTGCCAGCAGCCTAACCACCGAAGAGACCCAGTACTTC. This is translated as CASSLTTEETQYF.